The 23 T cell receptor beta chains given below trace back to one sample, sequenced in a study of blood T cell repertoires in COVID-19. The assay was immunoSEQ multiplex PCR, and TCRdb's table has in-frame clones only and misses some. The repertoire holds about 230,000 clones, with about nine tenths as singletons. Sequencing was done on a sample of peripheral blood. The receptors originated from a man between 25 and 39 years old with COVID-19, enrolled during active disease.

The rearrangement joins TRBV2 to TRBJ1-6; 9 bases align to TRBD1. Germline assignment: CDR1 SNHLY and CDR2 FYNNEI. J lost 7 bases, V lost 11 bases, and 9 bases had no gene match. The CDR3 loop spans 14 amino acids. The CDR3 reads CAGTSGTGNSPLHF. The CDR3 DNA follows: TGTGCCGGAACAAGCGGGACAGGGAATTCACCCCTCCACTTT.

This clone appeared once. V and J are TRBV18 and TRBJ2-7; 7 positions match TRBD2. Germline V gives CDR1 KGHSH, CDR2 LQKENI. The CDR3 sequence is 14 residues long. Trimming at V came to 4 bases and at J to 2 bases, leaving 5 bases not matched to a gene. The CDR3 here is CASSREGRAYEQYF. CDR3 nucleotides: TGTGCCAGCTCACGTGAGGGGAGGGCCTACGAGCAGTACTTC.

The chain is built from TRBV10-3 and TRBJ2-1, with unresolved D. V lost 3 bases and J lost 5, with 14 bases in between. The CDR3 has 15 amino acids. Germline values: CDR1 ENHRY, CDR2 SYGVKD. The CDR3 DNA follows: TGTGCCATCAGTGAAGGCAGGCCCATGGACAATGAGCAGTTCTTC. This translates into CAISEGRPMDNEQFF.

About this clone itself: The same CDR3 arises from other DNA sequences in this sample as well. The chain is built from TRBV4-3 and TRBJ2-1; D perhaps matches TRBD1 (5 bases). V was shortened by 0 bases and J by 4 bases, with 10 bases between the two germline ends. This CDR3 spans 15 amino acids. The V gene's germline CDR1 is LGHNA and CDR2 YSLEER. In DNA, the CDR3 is TGCGCCAGCAGCCAAGATAGGGGTGCATACAATGAGCAGTTCTTC. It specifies CASSQDRGAYNEQFF.

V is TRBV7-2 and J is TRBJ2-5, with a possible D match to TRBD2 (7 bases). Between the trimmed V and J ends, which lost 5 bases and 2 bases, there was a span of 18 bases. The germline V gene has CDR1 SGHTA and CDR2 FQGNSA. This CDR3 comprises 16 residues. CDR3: CASSQPRGAVQETQYF. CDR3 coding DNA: TGTGCCAGCAGCCAGCCCCGGGGGGCGGTGCAAGAGACCCAGTACTTC.

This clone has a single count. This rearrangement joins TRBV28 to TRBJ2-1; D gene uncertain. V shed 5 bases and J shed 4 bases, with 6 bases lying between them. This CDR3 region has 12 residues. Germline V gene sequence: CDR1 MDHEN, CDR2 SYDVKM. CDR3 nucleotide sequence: TGTGCCAGCAGTCCCACTTACAATGAGCAGTTCTTC. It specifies CASSPTYNEQFF.

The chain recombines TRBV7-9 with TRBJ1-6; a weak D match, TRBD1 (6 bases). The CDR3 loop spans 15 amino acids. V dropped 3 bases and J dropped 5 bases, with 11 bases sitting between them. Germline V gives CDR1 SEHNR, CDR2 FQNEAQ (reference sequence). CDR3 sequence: CASSFQGLNNSPLHF. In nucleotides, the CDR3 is TGTGCCAGCAGCTTCCAGGGGCTTAATAATTCACCCCTCCACTTT.

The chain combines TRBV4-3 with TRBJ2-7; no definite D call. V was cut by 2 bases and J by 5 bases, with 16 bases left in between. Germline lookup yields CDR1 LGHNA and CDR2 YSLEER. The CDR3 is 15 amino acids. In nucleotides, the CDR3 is TGCGCCAGCAGCCAAACGATCGGGTTTAACGACGAGCAGTACTTC. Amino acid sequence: CASSQTIGFNDEQYF.

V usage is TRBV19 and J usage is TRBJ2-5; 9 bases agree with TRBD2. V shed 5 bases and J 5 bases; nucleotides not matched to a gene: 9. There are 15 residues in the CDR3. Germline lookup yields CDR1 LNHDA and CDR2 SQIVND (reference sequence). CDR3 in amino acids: CASSPRGTSIETQYF. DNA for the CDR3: TGTGCCAGTAGTCCCCGAGGGACTAGCATCGAGACCCAGTACTTC.

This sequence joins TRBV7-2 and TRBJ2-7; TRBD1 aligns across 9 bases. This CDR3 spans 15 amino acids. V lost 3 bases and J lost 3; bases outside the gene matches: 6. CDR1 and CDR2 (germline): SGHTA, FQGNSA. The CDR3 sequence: CASSFGQGRYYEQYF. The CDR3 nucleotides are TGTGCCAGCAGCTTCGGACAGGGGAGATACTACGAGCAGTACTTC. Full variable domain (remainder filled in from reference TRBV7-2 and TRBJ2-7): GAGVSQSPSNKVTEKGKDVELRCDPISGHTALYWYRQSLGQGLEFLIYFQGNSAPDKSGLPSDRFSAERTGGSVSTLTIQRTQQEDSAVYLCASSFGQGRYYEQYFGPGTRLTVT.

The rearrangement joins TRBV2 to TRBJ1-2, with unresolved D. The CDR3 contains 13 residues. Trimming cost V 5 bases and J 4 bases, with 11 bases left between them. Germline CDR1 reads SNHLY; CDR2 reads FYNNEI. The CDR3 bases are TGTGCCAGCAGTACCCGGGAGCTCTATGGCTACACCTTC. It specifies CASSTRELYGYTF. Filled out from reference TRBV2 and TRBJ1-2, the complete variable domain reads EPEVTQTPSHQVTQMGQEVILRCVPISNHLYFYWYRQILGQKVEFLVSFYNNEISEKSEIFDDQFSVERPDGSNFTLKIRSTKLEDSAMYFCASSTRELYGYTFGSGTRLTVV.

The CDR3 DNA reads as TGTGCCAGTAGTATAGATCTCGGGTTTATAAACACTGAAGCTTTCTTT. Translating gives CASSIDLGFINTEAFF. This sequence joins TRBV19 and TRBJ1-1, with D unresolved. The CDR3 covers 16 residues. From germline, CDR1 is LNHDA and CDR2 SQIVND (reference sequence). Trimming stripped 0 bases from V and 2 bases from J, with 13 bases between.

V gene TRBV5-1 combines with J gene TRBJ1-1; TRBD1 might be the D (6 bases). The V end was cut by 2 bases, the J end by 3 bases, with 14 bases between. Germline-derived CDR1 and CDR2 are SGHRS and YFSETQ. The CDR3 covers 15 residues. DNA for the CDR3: TGCGCCAGCAGCTTAGGACAGATCCATGACACTGAAGCTTTCTTT. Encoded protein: CASSLGQIHDTEAFF.

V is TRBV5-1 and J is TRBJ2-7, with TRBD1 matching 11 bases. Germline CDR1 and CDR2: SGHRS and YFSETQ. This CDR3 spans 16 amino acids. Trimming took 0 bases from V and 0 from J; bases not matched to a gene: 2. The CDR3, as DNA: TGCGCCAGCAGCTTGGGCGGACAGGGGGCCTCCTACGAGCAGTACTTC. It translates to CASSLGGQGASYEQYF.

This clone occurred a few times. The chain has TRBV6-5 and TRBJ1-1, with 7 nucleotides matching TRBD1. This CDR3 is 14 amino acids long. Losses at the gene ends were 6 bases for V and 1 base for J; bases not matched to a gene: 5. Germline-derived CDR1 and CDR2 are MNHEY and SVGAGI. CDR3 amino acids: CASRSQGGNTEAFF. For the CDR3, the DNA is TGTGCCAGCAGGAGCCAGGGGGGGAACACTGAAGCTTTCTTT.

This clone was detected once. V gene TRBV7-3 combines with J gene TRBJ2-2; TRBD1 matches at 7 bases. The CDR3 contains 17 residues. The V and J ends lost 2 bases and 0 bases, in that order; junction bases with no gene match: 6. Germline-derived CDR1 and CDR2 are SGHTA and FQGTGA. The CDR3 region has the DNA TGTGCCAGCAGCTTAGCTCCCGGGACAGCGAACACCGGGGAGCTGTTTTTT. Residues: CASSLAPGTANTGELFF.

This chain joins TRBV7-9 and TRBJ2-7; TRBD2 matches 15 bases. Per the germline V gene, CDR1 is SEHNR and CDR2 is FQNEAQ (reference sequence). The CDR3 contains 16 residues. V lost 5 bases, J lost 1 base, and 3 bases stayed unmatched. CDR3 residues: CASSRTSGRGSYEQYF. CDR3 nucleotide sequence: TGTGCCAGCAGCCGGACTAGCGGGAGGGGGTCCTACGAGCAGTACTTC.

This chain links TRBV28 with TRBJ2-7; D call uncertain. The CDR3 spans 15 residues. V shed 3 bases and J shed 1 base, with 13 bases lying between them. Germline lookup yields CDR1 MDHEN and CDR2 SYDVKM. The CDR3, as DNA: TGTGCCAGCAGTTTGCCTCGGTCCCTTTCCTACGAGCAGTACTTC. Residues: CASSLPRSLSYEQYF.

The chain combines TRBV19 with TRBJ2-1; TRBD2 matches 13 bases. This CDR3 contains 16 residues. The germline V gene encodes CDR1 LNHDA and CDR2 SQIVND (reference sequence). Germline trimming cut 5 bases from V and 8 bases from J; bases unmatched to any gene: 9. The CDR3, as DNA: TGTGCCAGTAGTCCTCGGACTAGCGGGAGTAAAGATGAGCAGTTCTTC. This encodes CASSPRTSGSKDEQFF. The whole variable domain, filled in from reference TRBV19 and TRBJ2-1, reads DGGITQSPKYLFRKEGQNVTLSCEQNLNHDAMYWYRQDPGQGLRLIYYSQIVNDFQKGDIAEGYSVSREKKESFPLTVTSAQKNPTAFYLCASSPRTSGSKDEQFFGPGTRLTVL.

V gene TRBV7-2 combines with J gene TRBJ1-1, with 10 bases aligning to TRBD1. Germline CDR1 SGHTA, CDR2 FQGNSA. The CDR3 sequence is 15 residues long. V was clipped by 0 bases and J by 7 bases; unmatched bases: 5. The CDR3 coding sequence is TGTGCCAGCAGCTTAGCGCCGGGACAGGGGATTGAAGCTTTCTTT. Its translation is CASSLAPGQGIEAFF.

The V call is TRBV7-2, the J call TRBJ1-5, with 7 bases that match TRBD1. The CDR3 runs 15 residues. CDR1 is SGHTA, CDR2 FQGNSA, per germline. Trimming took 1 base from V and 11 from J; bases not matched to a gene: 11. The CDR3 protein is CASSLDRDSLGSQHF. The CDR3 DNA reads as TGTGCCAGCAGCTTAGACCGGGACAGCCTAGGGTCCCAGCATTTT.

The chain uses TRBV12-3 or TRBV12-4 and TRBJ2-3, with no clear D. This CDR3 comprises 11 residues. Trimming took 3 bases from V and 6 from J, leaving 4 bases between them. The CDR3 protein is CASSLQDTQYF. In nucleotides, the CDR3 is TGTGCCAGCAGTTTGCAGGATACGCAGTATTTT.

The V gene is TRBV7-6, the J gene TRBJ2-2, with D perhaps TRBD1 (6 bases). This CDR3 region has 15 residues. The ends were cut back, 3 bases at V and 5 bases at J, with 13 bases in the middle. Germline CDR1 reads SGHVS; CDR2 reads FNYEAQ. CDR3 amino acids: CASSLGAESTGELFF. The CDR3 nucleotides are TGTGCCAGCAGCTTGGGGGCCGAGTCTACCGGGGAGCTGTTTTTT.